This is a list of T cell receptor beta chains from one sample in a study of OX40 agonist ivuxolimab in advanced cancers. TCRdb keeps only in-frame clones here, not all; method: immunoSEQ multiplex PCR. Of over 50,000 clones in the sample, approximately 81% were seen once. Specimen: CD4+ or CD8+ T cells sorted from blood, collected in a trial of the OX40 agonist ivuxolimab. The receptors come from an adult with an advanced solid tumor such as melanoma, head and neck, liver or kidney cancer. CDR3s include the opening cysteine and the closing phenylalanine or tryptophan. Fields, in order: CDR3 length, J gene, V gene, clone size, D gene, CDR3 DNA, CDR3 protein. A D gene is named only where the DNA matches it firmly. Where a row states a size, it is once, few, many or the class of an expanded clone; other rows omit it.

len: 13; j_gene: TRBJ2-1; v_gene: TRBV5-4; abundance: NA; d_gene: TRBD2; CDR3nt: TGTGCCAGCAGCTTGGTCGGGGAGGGGGAGCAGTTCTTC; CDR3aa: CASSLVGEGEQFF
len: 13; j_gene: TRBJ2-7; v_gene: TRBV29-1; abundance: NA; d_gene: TRBD1; CDR3nt: TGCAGCGTTGCAGGACAGGATACCTACGAGCAGTACTTC; CDR3aa: CSVAGQDTYEQYF
len: 15; j_gene: TRBJ2-2; v_gene: TRBV7-3; abundance: NA; d_gene: NA; CDR3nt: TGTGCCAGCAGCTTCGGGGGCGGGGCCACCGGGGAGCTGTTTTTT; CDR3aa: CASSFGGGATGELFF
len: 12; j_gene: TRBJ1-1; v_gene: TRBV2; abundance: NA; d_gene: NA; CDR3nt: TGTGCCAGCAAACTAGGGGACACTGAAGCTTTCTTT; CDR3aa: CASKLGDTEAFF
len: 14; j_gene: TRBJ2-1; v_gene: TRBV28; abundance: many; d_gene: TRBD1; CDR3nt: TGTGCCAGCAGTCCTGGGACAGTGGGCAATGAGCAGTTCTTC; CDR3aa: CASSPGTVGNEQFF
len: 16; j_gene: TRBJ2-1; v_gene: TRBV19; abundance: NA; d_gene: TRBD2; CDR3nt: TGTGCCAGTAGTGTCCTAGGAGCGGGGGTCTACAATGAGCAGTTCTTC; CDR3aa: CASSVLGAGVYNEQFF
len: 16; j_gene: TRBJ2-7; v_gene: TRBV7-2; abundance: NA; d_gene: TRBD1; CDR3nt: TGTGCCAGCAGCTCACCTGGACAGGGGGTGGCGTACGAGCAGTACTTC; CDR3aa: CASSSPGQGVAYEQYF
len: 14; j_gene: TRBJ2-4; v_gene: TRBV19; abundance: NA; d_gene: TRBD1; CDR3nt: TGTGCCAGCCGGGACAGGGACGGCAAAAACATTCAGTACTTC; CDR3aa: CASRDRDGKNIQYF
len: 14; j_gene: TRBJ1-4; v_gene: TRBV5-1; abundance: NA; d_gene: TRBD1; CDR3nt: TGCGCCAGCAGCTGGAGGACAGGGGATGAAAAACTGTTTTTT; CDR3aa: CASSWRTGDEKLFF
len: 14; j_gene: TRBJ2-7; v_gene: TRBV7-8; abundance: NA; d_gene: TRBD2; CDR3nt: TGTGCCAGCAGCTTATTAGCGGGAGTCCACGAGCAGTACTTC; CDR3aa: CASSLLAGVHEQYF
len: 15; j_gene: TRBJ2-1; v_gene: TRBV10-1; abundance: NA; d_gene: NA; CDR3nt: TGCGCCAGCAGTGAAGTACAGGGAGGCGTCAATGAGCAGTTCTTC; CDR3aa: CASSEVQGGVNEQFF
len: 15; j_gene: TRBJ2-3; v_gene: TRBV5-1; abundance: NA; d_gene: TRBD2; CDR3nt: TGCGCCAGCAGCTTTACGGCGGGAGCCAGAGATACGCAGTATTTT; CDR3aa: CASSFTAGARDTQYF
len: 12; j_gene: TRBJ2-1; v_gene: TRBV28; abundance: NA; d_gene: NA; CDR3nt: TGTGCCAGCAGTTTAATTGACAGTGAGCAGTTCTTC; CDR3aa: CASSLIDSEQFF
len: 13; j_gene: TRBJ1-1; v_gene: TRBV30; abundance: few; d_gene: NA; CDR3nt: TGTGCCTGGAGGGGGCGCAGGGAGTCTGAAGCTTTCTTT; CDR3aa: CAWRGRRESEAFF
len: 12; j_gene: TRBJ1-1; v_gene: TRBV10-2; abundance: few; d_gene: NA; CDR3nt: TGCGCCAGCAGTGTCATCAACACTGAAGCTTTCTTT; CDR3aa: CASSVINTEAFF
len: 13; j_gene: TRBJ1-6; v_gene: TRBV9; abundance: NA; d_gene: NA; CDR3nt: TGTGCCAGCAGCGTTTTCGAGAATTCACCCCTCCACTTT; CDR3aa: CASSVFENSPLHF
len: 16; j_gene: TRBJ2-5; v_gene: TRBV5-4; abundance: NA; d_gene: TRBD1; CDR3nt: TGTGCCAGCAGCCCTGCGGAGGACAGGGTCCAAGAGACCCAGTACTTC; CDR3aa: CASSPAEDRVQETQYF
len: 15; j_gene: TRBJ1-1; v_gene: TRBV7-6; abundance: NA; d_gene: NA; CDR3nt: TGTGCCAGCAGCTTAAACATCGGTGAGAACACTGAAGCTTTCTTT; CDR3aa: CASSLNIGENTEAFF
len: 14; j_gene: TRBJ1-2; v_gene: TRBV18; abundance: NA; d_gene: NA; CDR3nt: TGTGCCAGCTCACCTTCGGCCAGGGCCTATGGCTACACCTTC; CDR3aa: CASSPSARAYGYTF